A single sample is the source of the 23 T cell receptor beta chains below, sequenced in a study of T cells in Graves' hyperthyroidism and ophthalmopathy. Regions amplified from RNA transcripts were the TCR beta CDR3 regions. An initial round of RT-PCR targeting the TCR CDR3 relied on the HTBI primer set. TCRdb processed the multiplex PCR reads anew with MiXCR; each CDR3 protein has one entry. Seen here are some 600,000 distinct CDR3 sequences, 40% to 55% observed once, and the top ten hold about 7.9%. Sequencing was performed on peripheral blood or thyroid tissue (not recorded which). These receptors were obtained from a woman aged 18-29 years with Graves' hyperthyroidism.

The count of this clonotype is one. CDR3 protein: CASGRDSSTDTQYF. CDR3 in DNA: TGTGCCAGCGGAAGGGACTCGAGCACAGATACGCAGTATTTT. The V gene is TRBV2, the J gene TRBJ2-3, with D possibly matching TRBD2 (6 bases). Per the germline V gene, CDR1 is SNHLY and CDR2 is FYNNEI. V was pared by 8 bases and J by 0 bases, with 12 bases between. The CDR3 has 14 residues. The full variable domain, in which reference TRBV2 and TRBJ2-3 provide the parts outside the CDR3, is EPEVTQTPSHQVTQMGQEVILRCVPISNHLYFYWYRQILGQKVEFLVSFYNNEISEKSEIFDDQFSVERPDGSNFTLKIRSTKLEDSAMYFCASGRDSSTDTQYFGPGTRLTVL.

The chain couples TRBV24-1 to TRBJ2-6; 8 bases fit TRBD1. Unmatched junction bases numbered 2, after V lost 6 bases and J lost 2 bases. The germline V gene has CDR1 KGHDR and CDR2 SFDVKD. There are 15 residues in the CDR3. CDR3 protein: CATSLQGAGANVLTF. DNA of the CDR3: TGTGCCACCAGTCTACAGGGGGCTGGGGCCAACGTCCTGACTTTC.

This clonotype was picked up a small number of times. The chain couples TRBV12-3 or TRBV12-4 to TRBJ1-2, with 9 bases fitting TRBD1. Unmatched junction bases numbered 9, after V lost 10 bases and J lost 3 bases. The CDR3 contains 14 residues. The CDR3 nucleotides are TGTGCCACACAACGGGACAGGGTCGACTATGGCTACACCTTC. Its translation is CATQRDRVDYGYTF.

In this sample, this clonotype turned up a few times. V is TRBV7-9 and J is TRBJ2-7; D possibly corresponds to TRBD1 (5 bases). V was pared by 8 bases and J by 3 bases, with 14 bases between. CDR3 length equals 13 residues. CDR1 and CDR2 (germline): SEHNR, FQNEAQ (reference sequence). The CDR3 region is CASGITGHYEQYF. The DNA of the CDR3 is TGTGCCAGCGGGATAACAGGCCACTACGAGCAGTACTTC.

About this clonotype itself: This may stem from a read error, because a much larger clone lies one nucleotide away. The conserved phenylalanine or tryptophan is not found at the CDR3 terminus, so this likely reflects a read error. The chain is built from TRBV11-1 and TRBJ1-5; D unclear. The V gene lost 0 bases and the J gene lost 3 bases, with 3 bases spanning the gap. CDR3 length: 13 amino acids. Germline-derived CDR1 and CDR2 are SGHAT and FQDESV (reference sequence). CDR3 sequence: CASSLADNQPQHL. CDR3 nucleotides: TGTGCCAGCAGCTTAGCAGACAATCAGCCCCAGCATCTT.

V and J are TRBV25-1 and TRBJ2-2, with D possibly being TRBD2 (6 bases). The length of the CDR3 is 14 residues. The V and J ends lost 3 bases and 6 bases respectively, with 11 bases between them. Germline-derived CDR1 and CDR2 are MGHDK and SYGVNS. The DNA of the CDR3 is TGTGCCAGCAGTGATCACGGGAGCGCCGGGGAGCTGTTTTTT. This encodes CASSDHGSAGELFF. Full variable domain (missing parts from reference TRBV25-1 and TRBJ2-2): EADIYQTPRYLVIGTGKKITLECSQTMGHDKMYWYQQDPGMELHLIHYSYGVNSTEKGDLSSESTVSRIRTEHFPLTLESARPSHTSQYLCASSDHGSAGELFFGEGSRLTVL.

This clonotype has ten or more counts. The chain has TRBV15 and TRBJ1-2; D unresolved. The ends were cut back, 3 bases at V and 0 bases at J, with 11 bases in the middle. Germline CDR1 reads LNHNV; CDR2 reads YYDKDF (reference sequence). The CDR3 has 15 amino acids. CDR3 region: CATSSRVLANYGYTF. The CDR3 region has the DNA TGTGCCACCAGCAGCCGGGTCCTAGCTAACTATGGCTACACCTTC.

This clonotype has ten or more counts. The gene calls are TRBV7-9 and TRBJ2-7; 7 bases map to TRBD1. V lost 1 base to trimming and J lost 3 bases; unmatched junction nucleotides: 3. This CDR3 is built from 14 residues. Germline V gene data show CDR1 as SEHNR and CDR2 as FQNEAQ (reference sequence). This chain's CDR3 is CASSLVPGGYEQYF. The CDR3 DNA is TGTGCCAGCAGCTTAGTCCCAGGGGGCTACGAGCAGTACTTC.

This sequence joins TRBV10-3 and TRBJ1-4; D remains unclear. Germline CDR1 reads ENHRY; CDR2 reads SYGVKD. The CDR3 spans 14 residues. The V end lost 5 bases, the J end lost 8 bases, and 15 bases lay between the germline ends. Here the CDR3 DNA reads TGTGCCATCAGTTTGTCAGGAAATCGAGAAAAACTGTTTTTT. Translating gives CAISLSGNREKLFF.

In the case of this clonotype: A much larger clone is a single base away; this may be a read error. The chain links TRBV7-2 to TRBJ2-7; 9 bases fit TRBD1. Germline values: CDR1 SGHTA, CDR2 FQGNSA. V dropped 3 bases and J dropped 6; count of bases not matched to a gene: 9. The CDR3 has 15 residues. This chain's CDR3 is CASSFTYRGQGEQYF. The CDR3 coding sequence is TGTGCCAGCAGCTTCACTTACAGGGGGCAGGGCGAGCAGTACTTC.

CDR3 sequence: CATKFGASSSTGELFF. As DNA, the CDR3 is TGTGCCACCAAGTTCGGTGCTAGTAGCAGTACCGGGGAGCTGTTTTTT. The rearrangement joins TRBV15 to TRBJ2-2; D is undetermined. V lost 7 bases and J 5 bases, leaving 20 bases between the germline ends. Germline V lookup: CDR1 LNHNV, CDR2 YYDKDF (reference sequence). This CDR3 comprises 16 residues.

The chain carries TRBV2 and TRBJ2-1; 7 bases fit TRBD2. This CDR3 region has 13 residues. The J segment lost 0 bases and the V segment lost 8 bases, leaving 1 base of the junction unmatched. The germline CDR1 and CDR2 sequences are SNHLY and FYNNEI. As DNA, the CDR3 is TGTGCCAGCGGGAGGGCCTCCTACAATGAGCAGTTCTTC. It yields the protein CASGRASYNEQFF. Full variable domain (rest looked up from reference TRBV2 and TRBJ2-1): EPEVTQTPSHQVTQMGQEVILRCVPISNHLYFYWYRQILGQKVEFLVSFYNNEISEKSEIFDDQFSVERPDGSNFTLKIRSTKLEDSAMYFCASGRASYNEQFFGPGTRLTVL.

This clonotype was observed a handful of times. The chain couples TRBV7-8 to TRBJ2-2, with 12 bases aligning to TRBD1. CDR3 length: 15 residues. In germline, CDR1 is SGHVS, CDR2 FQNEAQ. The V segment lost 5 bases and the J segment 8 bases; nucleotides outside the gene matches: 6. Here the CDR3 reads CASSSRDRGRGELFF. The CDR3 nucleotides read TGTGCCAGCAGCAGCCGGGACAGGGGGCGGGGGGAGCTGTTTTTT.

This clonotype occurred a few times. V gene TRBV20-1 combines with J gene TRBJ2-5, with D possibly TRBD2 on 7 matching bases. The CDR3 is made up of 14 amino acids. Germline lookup yields CDR1 DFQATT and CDR2 SNEGSKA (reference sequence). V was trimmed by 1 base and J by 5 bases, leaving 14 bases between them. As DNA, the CDR3 is TGCAGTGCTAGAGTGAATGGGGGGGCTGAGACCCAGTACTTC. Its translation is CSARVNGGAETQYF.

This clonotype was recorded many times. The chain couples TRBV29-1 to TRBJ1-1; TRBD1 is a possible D gene (5 bases). Trimming left V 7 bases short and J 1 base short, with 13 bases between. Germline lookup yields CDR1 SQVTM and CDR2 ANQGSEA. The CDR3 extends over 13 amino acids. The CDR3 protein is CSARQGENTEAFF. The DNA for the CDR3 is TGCAGCGCCCGCCAGGGTGAGAACACTGAAGCTTTCTTT.

The V and J genes are TRBV13 and TRBJ2-7; D assignment may be TRBD1 or TRBD2 (5 bases each). Per the germline V gene, CDR1 is PRHDT and CDR2 is FYEKMQ (reference sequence). This CDR3 is built from 15 residues. V lost 3 bases and J lost 6, with 18 bases in between. The chain's CDR3 is CASSFSGTSQFEQYF. CDR3 DNA: TGTGCCAGCAGCTTTTCCGGGACCAGCCAATTCGAGCAGTACTTC.

The chain is built from TRBV27 and TRBJ1-4; D is ambiguous. The CDR3 has 14 amino acids. Germline V gene sequence: CDR1 MNHEY, CDR2 SMNVEV (reference sequence). Trimming removed 2 bases at V and 4 bases at J, with 8 bases between. The CDR3 loop is CASSLRGRNEKLFF. The CDR3 nucleotides read TGTGCCAGCAGTTTACGAGGGCGTAATGAAAAACTGTTTTTT. The full variable domain, in which reference TRBV27 and TRBJ1-4 provide the parts outside the CDR3, is EAQVTQNPRYLITVTGKKLTVTCSQNMNHEYMSWYRQDPGLGLRQIYYSMNVEVTDKGDVPEGYKVSRKEKRNFPLILESPSPNQTSLYFCASSLRGRNEKLFFGSGTQLSVL.

Only a few counts were recorded for this clonotype. The chain is built from TRBV5-1 and TRBJ1-5, with D uncertain. Germline V CDR1 and CDR2: SGHRS, YFSETQ. The length of the CDR3 is 15 residues. The CDR3 DNA is TGCGCAATATCAACCGGCATTGGGAGCAATCAGCCCCAGCATTTT. It translates to CAISTGIGSNQPQHF.

Only a few counts were recorded for this clonotype. The chain carries TRBV6-6 and TRBJ1-5; D ambiguous. Germline-derived CDR1 and CDR2 are MNHNY and SVGAGI (reference sequence). V was pared by 5 bases and J by 9 bases, with 14 bases between. The CDR3 sequence is 13 residues long. Here the CDR3 DNA reads TGTGCCAGCAGTCGGACGGAGGATCGGCCCCAGCATTTT. Encoded protein: CASSRTEDRPQHF.

V is TRBV10-3 and J is TRBJ2-7; 10 bases fit TRBD2. Trimming removed 3 bases from V and 2 bases from J; junction bases left unmatched: 7. This CDR3 is built from 16 residues. Germline V lookup: CDR1 ENHRY, CDR2 SYGVKD. CDR3 protein: CAISDRGLAAAYEQYF. Here the CDR3 DNA reads TGTGCCATCAGTGACCGAGGACTAGCGGCTGCCTACGAGCAGTACTTC.

V is TRBV2 and J is TRBJ1-3; 11 bases match TRBD1. Looked up from germline, CDR1 is SNHLY and CDR2 is FYNNEI. The CDR3 extends over 16 amino acids. Trimming cost V 6 bases and J 2 bases; bases outside gene matches: 6. The CDR3 DNA is TGTGCCAGCAGCGAGGGACAGGGGGGAACTGGAAACACCATATATTTT. This translates into CASSEGQGGTGNTIYF.

The chain is built from TRBV9 and TRBJ2-5; D is possibly TRBD2 (6 bases). TRBJ2-7 explains the end of the DNA better; the J call may be wrong. The germline V gene has CDR1 SGDLS and CDR2 YYNGEE. CDR3 size: 15 residues. The CDR3 protein is CASSVASGSYYEQYF. CDR3 DNA: TGTGCCAGCAGCGTAGCGAGCGGGTCCTACTACGAGCAGTACTTC.

This clonotype was detected only once. The V gene is TRBV7-3, the J gene TRBJ1-3; D remains unclear. The CDR3 loop spans 14 amino acids. V was trimmed by 7 bases and J by 0 bases, leaving 10 bases between them. CDR1 and CDR2 (germline): SGHTA, FQGTGA. The CDR3 spells CASTPGPSGNTIYF. CDR3 nucleotides: TGTGCCAGCACCCCAGGTCCCTCTGGAAACACCATATATTTT.